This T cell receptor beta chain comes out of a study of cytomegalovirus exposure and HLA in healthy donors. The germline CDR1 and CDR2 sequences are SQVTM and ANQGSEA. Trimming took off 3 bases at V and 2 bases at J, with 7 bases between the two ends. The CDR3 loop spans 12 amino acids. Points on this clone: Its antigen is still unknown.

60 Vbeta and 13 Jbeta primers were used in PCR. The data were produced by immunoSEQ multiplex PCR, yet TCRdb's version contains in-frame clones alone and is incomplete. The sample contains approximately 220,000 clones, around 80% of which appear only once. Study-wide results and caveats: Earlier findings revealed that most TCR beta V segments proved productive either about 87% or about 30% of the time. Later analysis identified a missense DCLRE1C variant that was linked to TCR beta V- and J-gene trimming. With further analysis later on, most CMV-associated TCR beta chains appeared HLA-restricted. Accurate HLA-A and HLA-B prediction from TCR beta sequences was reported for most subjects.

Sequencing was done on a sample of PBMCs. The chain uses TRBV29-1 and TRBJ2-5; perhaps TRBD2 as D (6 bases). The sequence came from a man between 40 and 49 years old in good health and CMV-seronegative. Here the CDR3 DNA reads TGCAGCGTTGAGGGGGGTCAAGAGACCCAGTACTTC. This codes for CSVEGGQETQYF.